A single sample gave rise to the 32 T cell receptor beta chains below, sequenced in a study of blood T cells in healthy people across ages. Then a second PCR, running roughly 7 to 11 cycles, was carried out with a sample-barcoded 5' primer and a J-beta primer mix. TCRdb re-called the 5' RACE reads through MiXCR, storing one row per CDR3 protein. The table shows over 600,000 distinct CDR3 sequences, with 35% to 60% occurring only once. The sample consisted of blood. The receptors here all came from an elderly man in good health.

V is TRBV4-3 and J is TRBJ2-2; D perhaps matches TRBD2 (6 bases). V dropped 0 bases and J dropped 5 bases, with 10 bases sitting between them. The CDR3 extends over 15 amino acids. Per germline, CDR1 LGHNA and CDR2 YSLEER. CDR3: CASSQDSAGTGELFF. The CDR3 bases are TGCGCCAGCAGCCAAGATTCAGCGGGTACCGGGGAGCTGTTTTTT.

The CDR3 coding sequence is TGTGCCACCAGCCGACTGGGAGATACGCAGTATTTT. The encoded protein is CATSRLGDTQYF. J is TRBJ2-3 and V is TRBV24-1; D is ambiguous. V was trimmed by 7 bases and J by 5 bases, leaving 9 bases between them. CDR1 and CDR2 (germline): KGHDR, SFDVKD. The CDR3 is 12 residues long.

This clonotype was observed a handful of times. The rearrangement uses TRBV3-1 and TRBJ2-1; D perhaps matches TRBD2 (7 bases). Germline assignment: CDR1 LGHDT and CDR2 YNNKEL (reference sequence). This CDR3 has 17 amino acids. Trimming removed 0 bases at V and 8 bases at J, with 20 bases between. CDR3 amino acids: CASSQDVGQGRGYEQFF. CDR3 DNA sequence: TGTGCCAGCAGCCAAGATGTGGGTCAGGGGAGGGGTTATGAGCAGTTCTTC.

About this clonotype: The junction departs from germline at one end; a sequencing error may be responsible. This chain's CDR3 is CASRRNGRIRDTLYF. In DNA form, the CDR3 reads TGTGCCAGCAGACGAAACGGCAGGATAAGAGATACGCTGTATTTT. The chain is built from TRBV6-5 and TRBJ2-3; D is uncertain. The CDR3 loop spans 15 amino acids. Germline assignment: CDR1 MNHEY and CDR2 SVGAGI.

This clonotype was seen a handful of times. This chain uses TRBV20-1 with TRBJ2-1, with 10 positions matching TRBD1. The V segment lost 6 bases and the J segment 12 bases; nucleotides outside the gene matches: 14. The CDR3 runs to 14 residues. The V gene's germline CDR1 is DFQATT and CDR2 SNEGSKA (reference sequence). In nucleotides, the CDR3 is TGCAGTGCCCCCAAGGACAGGGGGAATGAGGGGCAGTTCTTC. It is translated as CSAPKDRGNEGQFF.

This clonotype was seen just once. The chain employs TRBV3-1 and TRBJ2-5; D unresolved. Trimming stripped 2 bases from V and 5 bases from J, with 9 bases between. The length of the CDR3 is 13 residues. CDR1 is LGHDT and CDR2 is YNNKEL in the germline V gene (reference sequence). In nucleotides, the CDR3 is TGTGCCAGCAGCCAAACCCTATCGGAGACCCAGTACTTC. Protein product: CASSQTLSETQYF.

This rearrangement joins TRBV6-6 to TRBJ2-2; no clear D gene. Trimming took off 4 bases at V and 4 bases at J, with 4 bases between the two ends. This CDR3 contains 12 residues. The germline V gene has CDR1 MNHNY and CDR2 SVGAGI (reference sequence). CDR3 sequence reads: CASSSPTGELFF. The CDR3 DNA is TGTGCCAGCAGTTCACCCACCGGGGAGCTGTTTTTT.

In regard to this clonotype: One end of the junction varies from germline; a read error may be responsible. V gene TRBV5-1 combines with J gene TRBJ2-7, with D hard to call. CDR1 and CDR2 from the germline V gene are SGHRS and YFSETQ. CDR3 length: 17 amino acids. The DNA of the CDR3 is TGCGCCGGCAGCTTGGGTCCCTCGGCGATGCCGAACTACGAGCAGTACTTC. Its protein is CAGSLGPSAMPNYEQYF.

J is TRBJ2-4 and V is TRBV20-1; D is perhaps TRBD1 (5 bases). V was cut by 4 bases and J by 0 bases, with 13 bases left in between. The CDR3 length is 15 residues. Germline V gene sequence: CDR1 DFQATT, CDR2 SNEGSKA (reference sequence). CDR3 DNA sequence: TGCAGTGCTACCCGACAGCCTCGAGCCAAAAACATTCAGTACTTC. Encoded protein: CSATRQPRAKNIQYF.

The chain has TRBV5-1 and TRBJ2-1, with TRBD2 matching over 12 bases. This CDR3 has 21 amino acids. Germline V gives CDR1 SGHRS, CDR2 YFSETQ. V shed 0 bases, J shed 0 bases, and the junction held 13 bases outside the gene matches. The CDR3 DNA follows: TGCGCCAGCAGCTTGGTAGGGCTAGCGGGAGGGGAGGAGATCTCCTACAATGAGCAGTTCTTC. Protein product: CASSLVGLAGGEEISYNEQFF.

This clonotype has just a few counts. The rearrangement joins TRBV27 to TRBJ2-4; D possibly corresponds to TRBD1 (6 bases). This CDR3 has 16 residues. Per germline, CDR1 MNHEY and CDR2 SMNVEV (reference sequence). Between the trimmed V and J ends, which lost 8 bases and 0 bases, there was a span of 17 bases. CDR3 loop: CASRFSGHAAKNIQYF. The CDR3 DNA sequence: TGTGCCAGCCGCTTTTCGGGACACGCAGCCAAAAACATTCAGTACTTC.

This chain uses TRBV6-2 or TRBV6-3 with TRBJ1-1, with D possibly matching TRBD1 (6 bases). CDR1 MNHEY and CDR2 SVGEGT come from the germline V gene. Trimming stripped 5 bases from V and 0 bases from J, with 16 bases between. This CDR3 region has 16 residues. Here the CDR3 reads CASSDRQVIMNTEAFF. CDR3 in DNA: TGTGCCAGCAGTGACCGACAGGTCATCATGAACACTGAAGCTTTCTTT.

This clonotype was detected a few times. The gene calls are TRBV24-1 and TRBJ2-1, with 8 bases aligning to TRBD2. Germline V gene sequence: CDR1 KGHDR, CDR2 SFDVKD. V was pared by 7 bases and J by 0 bases, with 7 bases of the junction left unmatched. There are 16 residues in the CDR3. As DNA, the CDR3 is TGTGCCACCAGGGCCACTAGCGGATCCTCCTACAATGAGCAGTTCTTC. It specifies CATRATSGSSYNEQFF.

The V and J genes are TRBV28 and TRBJ2-7, with D perhaps TRBD2 (6 bases). Trimming cost V 6 bases and J 3 bases, with 18 bases left between them. This CDR3 region has 15 residues. From germline, CDR1 is MDHEN and CDR2 SYDVKM. DNA of the CDR3: TGTGCCAGCAGCCCCGGGGGTATTGTGGACTACGAGCAGTACTTC. As protein: CASSPGGIVDYEQYF.

The V and J genes are TRBV29-1 and TRBJ2-7; D unclear. The CDR3 has 11 amino acids. V was cut by 4 bases and J by 4 bases, with 8 bases left in between. The V gene's germline CDR1 is SQVTM and CDR2 ANQGSEA. CDR3 loop: CSVGGQYEQYF. The DNA of the CDR3 is TGCAGCGTTGGTGGGCAATACGAGCAGTACTTC.

The sample holds many counts of this clonotype. V and J are TRBV7-9 and TRBJ2-1; D is uncertain. V lost 5 bases to trimming and J lost 0 bases, with 8 bases between them. This CDR3 is built from 14 residues. Germline loops: CDR1 SEHNR, CDR2 FQNEAQ (reference sequence). Here the CDR3 DNA reads TGTGCCAGCAGCCCTCCTGGCTCCTACAATGAGCAGTTCTTC. Protein product: CASSPPGSYNEQFF.

This chain uses TRBV29-1 with TRBJ1-2, with 9 nucleotides matching TRBD1. The V gene end was trimmed by 7 bases and the J gene end by 1 base; junction bases not matched to a gene: 4. Germline-derived CDR1 and CDR2 are SQVTM and ANQGSEA. The length of the CDR3 is 13 residues. In DNA, the CDR3 is TGCAGCGCCGAGGGACAGGGTAACTATGGCTACACCTTC. Translation gives CSAEGQGNYGYTF.

The chain carries TRBV11-3 and TRBJ2-5; D is possibly TRBD1 (6 bases). The J call may be in error: the DNA end matches TRBJ2-7 better. This CDR3 is 15 amino acids long. Germline assignment: CDR1 SGHNT and CDR2 YENEEA. CDR3 DNA: TGTGCCAGCAGCCACGAAACAGGGTACTTACGCGAGCAGTACTTC. Translation: CASSHETGYLREQYF.

This clonotype was counted a few times. The gene calls are TRBV29-1 and TRBJ2-5; D uncertain. V was trimmed by 5 bases and J by 5 bases, leaving 15 bases between them. The CDR3 contains 13 residues. The germline V gene has CDR1 SQVTM and CDR2 ANQGSEA. The CDR3: CSVYTGLWETQYF. CDR3 DNA sequence: TGCAGCGTTTATACCGGGTTATGGGAGACCCAGTACTTC.

This clonotype was seen more than once but under ten times. V and J are TRBV3-1 and TRBJ2-1; 10 nucleotides line up with TRBD1. The CDR3 spans 15 residues. The ends lost 5 bases at V and 5 bases at J; junction bases unmatched: 6. Germline assignment: CDR1 LGHDT and CDR2 YNNKEL (reference sequence). This chain's CDR3 is CASSDAGTGDNEQFF. Here the CDR3 DNA reads TGTGCCAGCAGCGACGCCGGGACAGGGGACAATGAGCAGTTCTTC.

The rearrangement uses TRBV5-4 and TRBJ2-2; tentative D call: TRBD2 (6 bases). The germline V and J ends were trimmed by 7 bases and 0 bases, with 10 bases remaining between them. Germline V gene sequence: CDR1 SGHNT, CDR2 YYREEE (reference sequence). CDR3 length: 14 residues. CDR3 region: CASHGGPNTGELFF. CDR3 coding DNA: TGTGCCAGCCACGGGGGACCGAACACCGGGGAGCTGTTTTTT.

In DNA form, the CDR3 reads TGTGCCACCAGCAAAAGATCCGGGTCGTCCGCCTACGAGCAGTACTTC. It encodes CATSKRSGSSAYEQYF. The chain links TRBV15 to TRBJ2-7; D remains ambiguous. Germline values: CDR1 LNHNV, CDR2 YYDKDF (reference sequence). V was cut by 4 bases and J by 2 bases, with 18 bases left in between. The CDR3 is 16 residues long.

The V call is TRBV12-3 or TRBV12-4, the J call TRBJ1-5; D unclear. Trimming pared 8 bases from V and 5 bases from J, leaving 10 bases between. The CDR3 is 12 residues long. The CDR3 sequence: CASSRGDQPQHF. CDR3 in DNA: TGTGCCAGCTCTCGGGGAGATCAGCCCCAGCATTTT.

V gene TRBV9 combines with J gene TRBJ1-1; D is unclear. The CDR3 has 14 residues. Trimming removed 0 bases from V and 0 bases from J, with 6 bases in between. From germline, CDR1 is SGDLS and CDR2 YYNGEE. This CDR3 reads CASSVGVMNTEAFF. CDR3 bases: TGTGCCAGCAGCGTAGGCGTCATGAACACTGAAGCTTTCTTT.

The chain has TRBV7-2 and TRBJ2-5; 10 positions match TRBD2. V lost 1 base and J lost 6; bases outside the gene matches: 2. This CDR3 spans 14 amino acids. Germline loops: CDR1 SGHTA, CDR2 FQGNSA. In nucleotides, the CDR3 is TGTGCCAGCAGCTTAGAAGCGGGAGGGAAGACCCAGTACTTC. The encoded protein is CASSLEAGGKTQYF.

The rearrangement uses TRBV29-1 and TRBJ2-5; D uncertain. Trimming removed 3 bases from V and 5 bases from J, with 7 bases in between. CDR3 size: 11 residues. From germline, CDR1 is SQVTM and CDR2 ANQGSEA. The CDR3: CSVEVRETQYF. CDR3 DNA sequence: TGCAGCGTTGAGGTCAGGGAGACCCAGTACTTC. Full variable domain (remainder filled in from reference TRBV29-1 and TRBJ2-5): SAVISQKPSRDICQRGTSLTIQCQVDSQVTMMFWYRQQPGQSLTLIATANQGSEATYESGFVIDKFPISRPNLTFSTLTVSNMSPEDSSIYLCSVEVRETQYFGPGTRLLVL.

This CDR3 is CASSLAMGQGMYGYTF. CDR3 sequence (DNA): TGCGCCAGCAGCTTGGCCATGGGACAGGGCATGTATGGCTACACCTTC. J is TRBJ1-2 and V is TRBV5-1; TRBD1 matches 9 bases. This CDR3 region has 16 residues. Germline CDR1 reads SGHRS; CDR2 reads YFSETQ. Trimming cost V 0 bases and J 5 bases; bases outside gene matches: 8.

The V gene is TRBV7-8, the J gene TRBJ2-1; 8 bases match TRBD2. V trimming: 9 bases; J trimming: 2 bases; junction bases outside the gene matches: 9. The germline gives CDR1 SGHVS, CDR2 FQNEAQ. This CDR3 is 15 amino acids long. Written as DNA, the CDR3 is TGTGCCAGTAGGCGGGGGGCGGCTACCTACAATGAGCAGTTCTTC. Translation gives CASRRGAATYNEQFF.

The rearrangement joins TRBV10-3 to TRBJ2-1, with a tentative D call TRBD2 (6 bases). Germline V gene sequence: CDR1 ENHRY, CDR2 SYGVKD. The CDR3 is 15 residues long. Trimming cost V 0 bases and J 7 bases, with 13 bases left between them. As DNA, the CDR3 is TGTGCCATCAGTGAGTCGGCTAGCGTCCTTAATGAGCAGTTCTTC. It codes for CAISESASVLNEQFF.

This clonotype showed up many times. The chain is built from TRBV7-2 and TRBJ2-6; D possibly corresponds to TRBD1 (6 bases). Germline values: CDR1 SGHTA, CDR2 FQGNSA. Trimming took 5 bases from V and 12 from J, leaving 11 bases between them. This CDR3 spans 12 amino acids. CDR3 in DNA: TGTGCCAGCAGCCTACAGGGTCGCGTCCTGACTTTC. This gives the protein CASSLQGRVLTF.

The rearrangement uses TRBV20-1 and TRBJ2-7, with TRBD1 identical over 7 bases. The CDR3 spans 21 residues. The J segment lost 7 bases and the V segment lost 2 bases, leaving 32 bases of the junction unmatched. Germline V gene sequence: CDR1 DFQATT, CDR2 SNEGSKA (reference sequence). CDR3 nucleotides: TGCAGTGCTAGATCCAGTCCTTTCCCCCTGACAGGGACGAGTGGCTGGAATGAGCAGTACTTC. Translating it yields CSARSSPFPLTGTSGWNEQYF.

The CDR3 DNA reads as TGTGCCAGCAGGCCACAGGGGCTCGGGAAGTACGAGCAGTACTTC. Its protein product is CASRPQGLGKYEQYF. The J gene is TRBJ2-7, the V gene TRBV28; 7 bases align to TRBD1. The CDR3 has 15 amino acids. Germline values: CDR1 MDHEN, CDR2 SYDVKM. The ends lost 6 bases at V and 4 bases at J; junction bases unmatched: 12. Complete variable domain (other parts from reference TRBV28 and TRBJ2-7): DVKVTQSSRYLVKRTGEKVFLECVQDMDHENMFWYRQDPGLGLRLIYFSYDVKMKEKGDIPEGYSVSREKKERFSLILESASTNQTSMYLCASRPQGLGKYEQYFGPGTRLTVT.